This TCR beta chain was recovered during a study of CD8+ T cells in alopecia areata (dated by TCRdb to the late 2010s). Regarding the complete study: Treated patients were enrolled in an open-label pilot trial of oral tofacitinib at 5 to 10 mg twice daily for moderate-to-severe alopecia areata. Tofacitinib was administered for 6 to 18 months, and 6 months of follow-up off drug were then conducted to assess delayed response and recurrence. The SALT score, which quantifies the percentage of affected scalp surface area, was used to measure disease severity in treated patients. High-throughput TCRbeta sequencing was used to examine T cell clonal expansion in alopecia areata in both the C3H/HeJ mouse model and human patients. In humans, TCRbeta sequencing was performed on scalp tissue and on sorted CD4+ and CD8+ peripheral blood T cells from healthy controls and from patients with patchy or totalis/universalis alopecia areata. Patients on tofacitinib were biopsied at baseline and after 4 and 24 weeks of treatment, and several of the patients also had a later scalp biopsy. Scalp clonality was compared among normal scalp (n=4), patchy alopecia areata scalp (n=8), and alopecia totalis/universalis scalp (n=8). RNA was obtained with the PAXgene miRNA kit for fixed scalp, the miRNeasy kit for PBMCs, and the RNeasy kit for mouse skin. Amplification of TCRbeta CDR3 regions was done by immunoSEQ multiplex PCR using 35 Vbeta forward primers and 13 Jbeta reverse primers.

The sample's treatment or condition label is to be understood as: oral pan-JAK inhibitor, 5-10 mg twice daily. Lesional scalp punch biopsies and peripheral blood were collected from alopecia areata patients. After PBMCs were isolated by density centrifugation and stained for CD3, CD4 and CD8, a FACSAria was used to sort CD4+ and CD8+ T cells. What the study reported, not specific to this receptor: Many expanded lesional clones persisted in scalp and blood during tofacitinib treatment, which may partly explain relapse after stopping treatment. The treated cohort was small, with a single nonresponder, so links between baseline CD8+ expansion and response need larger studies. Shared TCR sequences between patients were less evident than in mice, which may be partly attributable to HLA diversity in the patient population. Unlike mouse skin, which is dominated by gammadelta T cells, normal human skin has resident alphabeta T cells that are also sequenced, and this complicates analysis of the scalp TCR repertoire. Scalp clonality and the number of expanded CD8+ clones among the top 100 scalp clones were significantly decreased by tofacitinib. Lesional scalp, especially in alopecia totalis/universalis, showed higher clonality and more expanded CD8+ clones than normal scalp, suggesting antigenic drive.

The germline V end is reduced by 7 bases and the J end by 3 bases; junction bases left unmatched: 8. Reading the germline V gene gives CDR1 MNHEY and CDR2 SVGAGI. From the cysteine through the phenylalanine, the CDR3 covers 15 amino acids. The read is trimmed to its CDR3 DNA, 45 bases read in frame from base 1. As to this clone: It lacks a known antigen. Base qualities are missing; no much larger clone stands one base away.

The protocol used for the library was the immunoSEQ multiplex PCR assay. For TCR sequencing, RNA was extracted from every sample and reverse transcribed into cDNA to serve as template. SuperScript III was used for first-strand cDNA synthesis, primed with a 2:1 mix of oligo-dT and random hexamers. A synthetic immune receptor repertoire was used to measure amplification bias, and any remaining bias was corrected computationally. The original methods were these. After raw reads were preprocessed to remove errors, the CDR3 was defined following IMGT conventions as running from the conserved cysteine to phenylalanine. Clonality was calculated as 1 minus Shannon entropy normalized by log2 of the number of productive unique TCRs. Scalp TCRbeta sequences were cross-referenced with sorted blood CD4 and CD8 repertoires so that the CD4 or CD8 identity of scalp clones could be inferred. This is the immuneACCESS table as TCRdb keeps it, with only in-frame sequences that have V and J called. A part of the clones is gone; compared with another copy, unresolved V genes explain less than half, and the rest is unexplained. V and J calls and clone size come straight from that table; D and trimming were deduced from the DNA. The sample contains 150,000 to 200,000 clones, roughly three fifths of them found a single time. About 1.3% of the sample rests with the top ten.

The sequence derives from a human donor with alopecia areata. Source: CD4+ T cells sorted from blood, taken between weeks 49 and 50, from a patient treated with tofacitinib. The chain uses TRBV6-5 and TRBJ2-2; TRBD2 matches 7 bases in the middle. The CDR3 loop reads CASTSAGRDTGELFF. In nucleotides, the sequence is TGTGCCAGCACCTCAGCAGGGAGGGACACCGGGGAGCTGTTTTTT.